This T cell receptor (beta chain) is drawn from a study of Graves' ophthalmopathy and Graves' hyperthyroidism (dated by TCRdb to the late 2010s). About the study as a whole: Peripheral blood samples were taken at the time of initial diagnosis, before any treatment was given. To tell Graves' ophthalmopathy apart from Graves' hyperthyroidism, and to predict which patients would progress to ophthalmopathy, the study relied on TCR beta repertoire signatures. In total, around 140 blood samples were TCR-sequenced: approximately 42 ophthalmopathy, over 70 hyperthyroidism and some 17 hyperthyroidism-to-ophthalmopathy patients. To explore V-J signatures that separate ophthalmopathy from hyperthyroidism, a discovery set of 100 patients was enrolled, consisting of about 45 with ophthalmopathy and about 60 with stable hyperthyroidism. An independent validation cohort was composed of 18 hyperthyroidism patients and 17 patients who later progressed from hyperthyroidism to ophthalmopathy. In over 5 hyperthyroidism patients, the T-cell repertoire of thyroid tissue was compared with the T-cell repertoire of blood. Following sampling, methimazole starting at 30 mg daily was administered to hyperthyroidism patients, and high-dose intravenous methylprednisolone was administered to ophthalmopathy patients.

TCR beta CDR3 regions were amplified from RNA transcripts for repertoire sequencing. A first-round RT-PCR used HTBI primers with the Qiagen OneStep RT-PCR kit, followed by a second-round multiplex PCR, size selection and purification. Sequencing of the libraries was carried out on an Illumina HiSeq2000 in paired-end mode with 100 bp reads. The published analysis was carried out like this. Reads were processed with SOAPnuke, discarding reads with adapters, uncalled bases, mean Phred below 15, or no exact constant-primer or identifier match. High-quality paired reads were merged with COPE v1.2.5. Unique nucleotide sequences were defined as clonotypes and aligned to IMGT TRB V, D and J references using MiTCR v1.1. Analysis was restricted to V-J combinations with a frequency above 0.0001, which covered 99% to 99.2% of repertoires. A TCR clonal expansion and chaos score per V-J combination was defined as the ratio of F50 clonal expansion to chaos observed in the TCRdist matrix. Features were reduced by Welch's t-statistics and random forest to about a dozen V-J combinations, which fed a naive Bayes classifier. Thyroid-blood repertoire similarity was quantified with the Morisita-Horn index. TCRdb ran its own pipeline on the public reads, namely fastp trimming at Q25 and MiXCR clone calling, and kept in-frame beta chains. Rows merge per CDR3 protein into single entries with the most common DNA and genes. The V and J calls and clone size are TCRdb's, not the authors'. The sample table holds tens of thousands of distinct CDR3 sequences, of which about 50% were seen once. The top ten constitute less than 20% of the sample.

The study at large found these results: In validation, the model predicted ophthalmopathy progression with roughly 68% sensitivity and about 77% specificity; some 13 predicted patients were CT-confirmed with GO in a median of about 6.1 months. Most of the expanded thyroid clonotypes with a frequency above 0.001 were also detected in blood, and it was suggested that the thyroid immune response may be reflected by blood repertoires. No statistical method was used to set the sample size in advance, and the investigators knew which group each participant was assigned to. In cross-validation, the 13-signature model distinguished ophthalmopathy from stable hyperthyroidism with about 90% sensitivity and about 81% specificity, while in the test set the corresponding values were around 79% and 71%.

This clonotype has just one count. Its antigen target is currently unknown. The CDR3 ends on some other residue instead of the conserved phenylalanine or tryptophan, so this is likely a read error. It is unclear where the CDR3 begins or ends on the DNA, so no DNA is shown, and the CDR3 is as TCRdb lists it. Inclusive of both ends, the CDR3 amounts to 8 amino acids. The germline V gene gives CDR1 as MNHNS and CDR2 as SASEGT. Ophthalmopathy patients had moderately to severely active disease, Clinical Activity Score of at least 3, NOSPECS grade of at least 4, and disease duration under 3 months. Anyone with other autoimmune diseases, uncontrolled infections, pregnancy or lactation was excluded from the study. Diagnosis was based on clinical symptoms, serum thyroxine, TRAb, thyroid ultrasound and orbital computed tomography. PBMCs were isolated from about 9 ml of fresh peripheral blood by Ficoll-Paque density gradient centrifugation. Total RNA was extracted using Trizol reagent, and RNA quality was checked on an Agilent 2100 Bioanalyzer.

The clonotype comes from an adult man with Graves' ophthalmopathy. Rearrangement joined TRBV6-1 to TRBJ2-7; TRBD2 is the table's D call, not checked against the DNA. Material for sequencing was peripheral blood. CDR3 reads: CASSDLAG.